One sample yielded the 19 T cell receptor beta chains listed below, sequenced in a study of regulatory and conventional T cells in RAG deficiency. Method: immunoSEQ multiplex PCR; TCRdb's copy keeps in-frame clones and lacks some. The table shows fewer than 40,000 clones, with approximately 96% occurring only once. Genomic DNA came from blood conventional CD4+ T cells gated CD25-low CD127-high. The same sample was also used in a study of regulatory T cells. As that report states: Amplification used 52 TRBV primers and 13 TRBJ primers.

The source material was CD25- CD4+ T cells sorted from blood. Receptor source: a human donor in good health.

This clone has a single count. CDR3 DNA sequence: TGTGCCAGTAGTATAGGCTGGACAGCCAGCGAAGGGCCCCAGCATTTT. This codes for CASSIGWTASEGPQHF. This rearrangement joins TRBV19 to TRBJ1-5; possible D gene TRBD1, 6 bases. Germline lookup yields CDR1 LNHDA and CDR2 SQIVND (reference sequence). V was trimmed by 1 base and J by 9 bases, leaving 19 bases between them. The CDR3 consists of 16 residues.

The V and J genes are TRBV6-5 and TRBJ1-2; weak D call: TRBD1 (5 bases). Between the trimmed V and J ends, which lost 2 bases and 6 bases, there was a span of 16 bases. Germline loops: CDR1 MNHEY, CDR2 SVGAGI. The CDR3 covers 15 residues. In DNA, the CDR3 is TGTGCCAGCAGTTACGCTCGCGCAGGGAACGATGGCTACACCTTC. Amino acid sequence: CASSYARAGNDGYTF.

The rearrangement links TRBV6-6 to TRBJ2-5; 8 bases are shared with TRBD2. The CDR3 extends over 14 amino acids. V trimming: 6 bases; J trimming: 2 bases; junction bases outside the gene matches: 5. The V gene's germline CDR1 is MNHNY and CDR2 SVGAGI (reference sequence). Here the CDR3 reads CASRHTSGQETQYF. The CDR3, as DNA: TGTGCCAGCAGGCATACTAGCGGTCAAGAGACCCAGTACTTC.

The V call is TRBV7-6, the J call TRBJ1-5, with D hard to call. Between the trimmed V and J ends, which lost 3 bases and 7 bases, there was a span of 7 bases. Germline assignment: CDR1 SGHVS and CDR2 FNYEAQ. This CDR3 region has 12 residues. The CDR3 coding sequence is TGTGCCAGCAGCTTGCCCGGGCAGCCCCAGCATTTT. This encodes CASSLPGQPQHF.

This clone occurred once. The chain recombines TRBV2 with TRBJ2-5; 7 bases are shared with TRBD2. The trim removed 5 bases at V and 0 bases at J, leaving 6 bases unmatched. The CDR3 loop spans 15 amino acids. The V gene's germline CDR1 is SNHLY and CDR2 FYNNEI. As DNA, the CDR3 is TGTGCCAGCAGTTTACTAGCGAGGTACCAAGAGACCCAGTACTTC. Translation: CASSLLARYQETQYF.

V gene TRBV7-2 combines with J gene TRBJ2-7, with D maybe TRBD1 (6 bases). The germline CDR1 and CDR2 sequences are SGHTA and FQGNSA. Trimming left V 2 bases short and J 0 bases short, with 14 bases between. CDR3 length: 16 residues. The CDR3 sequence: CASSLMQGPYSYEQYF. The DNA of the CDR3 is TGTGCCAGCAGCTTAATGCAGGGGCCCTACTCCTACGAGCAGTACTTC.

V is TRBV6-1 and J is TRBJ1-5, with D perhaps matching TRBD1 (5 bases). Trimming took 3 bases from V and 7 from J, leaving 13 bases between them. CDR1 is MNHNS and CDR2 is SASEGT in the germline V gene. The CDR3 runs 14 residues. In DNA, the CDR3 is TGTGCCAGCAGTGATTGGGGGGGTGGCCAGCCCCAGCATTTT. As protein: CASSDWGGGQPQHF.

This clone was observed a handful of times. The chain carries TRBV19 and TRBJ1-4, with D possibly TRBD1 on 5 matching bases. This CDR3 is built from 16 residues. CDR1 and CDR2 from the germline V gene are LNHDA and SQIVND (reference sequence). Between the trimmed V and J ends, which lost 7 bases and 3 bases, there was a span of 18 bases. CDR3 bases: TGTGCCAGTACTCACCTCCCCAGGGCCTCTAATGAAAAACTGTTTTTT. This sequence encodes CASTHLPRASNEKLFF. Looking up the rest from reference TRBV19 and TRBJ1-4 gives the full variable domain: DGGITQSPKYLFRKEGQNVTLSCEQNLNHDAMYWYRQDPGQGLRLIYYSQIVNDFQKGDIAEGYSVSREKKESFPLTVTSAQKNPTAFYLCASTHLPRASNEKLFFGSGTQLSVL.

This chain connects TRBV5-1 to TRBJ2-3, with 8 bases matching TRBD2. Germline values: CDR1 SGHRS, CDR2 YFSETQ. Trimming took 7 bases from V and 6 from J; bases not matched to a gene: 13. The CDR3 sequence is 15 residues long. The CDR3 DNA follows: TGCGCCAGCGGAATGAGCGGGAGTGCGGTGGATACGCAGTATTTT. Translated: CASGMSGSAVDTQYF.

The chain is built from TRBV5-1 and TRBJ2-7; TRBD2 is a possible D gene (5 bases). Germline V gene sequence: CDR1 SGHRS, CDR2 YFSETQ. V shed 2 bases and J shed 5 bases, with 8 bases lying between them. CDR3 length: 12 residues. Written as DNA, the CDR3 is TGCGCCAGCAGCTTCGGAGGAAACGAGCAGTACTTC. Translated, it gives CASSFGGNEQYF.

The V and J genes are TRBV4-3 and TRBJ2-1; no clear D gene. Germline V gene lookup returns CDR1 LGHNA and CDR2 YSLEER. V was pared by 0 bases and J by 8 bases, with 14 bases between. The CDR3 is made up of 15 amino acids. CDR3 amino acids: CASSQESASIYEQFF. Here the CDR3 DNA reads TGCGCCAGCAGCCAAGAATCGGCTAGTATATATGAGCAGTTCTTC.

The sample holds one count of this clone. The V call is TRBV9, the J call TRBJ2-3; 8 bases fit TRBD2. Germline values: CDR1 SGDLS, CDR2 YYNGEE. The CDR3 has 14 residues. V lost 4 bases to trimming and J lost 1 base; unmatched junction nucleotides: 2. The CDR3 reads CASSTLAGTDTQYF. CDR3 DNA sequence: TGTGCCAGCAGCACACTAGCGGGCACAGATACGCAGTATTTT.

V is TRBV13 and J is TRBJ2-7; D is perhaps TRBD1 (6 bases). Per germline, CDR1 PRHDT and CDR2 FYEKMQ (reference sequence). V lost 5 bases, J lost 2 bases, and 13 bases lay in between. CDR3 length: 14 amino acids. CDR3 nucleotides: TGTGCCAGCAGCCCAAGCCGACAGGCCTACGAGCAGTACTTC. Amino acid sequence: CASSPSRQAYEQYF.

The rearrangement uses TRBV5-1 and TRBJ2-2; 7 nucleotides line up with TRBD2. Germline V lookup: CDR1 SGHRS, CDR2 YFSETQ. V dropped 6 bases and J dropped 4; count of bases not matched to a gene: 9. This CDR3 comprises 15 residues. CDR3 bases: TGCGCCAGCAACCGGTTGGGGGGGAGCACCGGGGAGCTGTTTTTT. Its translation: CASNRLGGSTGELFF.

This chain joins TRBV10-3 and TRBJ2-4; TRBD2 matches at 9 bases. Looked up from germline, CDR1 is ENHRY and CDR2 is SYGVKD. This CDR3 contains 15 residues. V lost 3 bases to trimming and J lost 1 base; unmatched junction nucleotides: 1. CDR3 sequence (DNA): TGTGCCATCAGTGATCTAGCGGGGGCCAAAAACATTCAGTACTTC. Translated: CAISDLAGAKNIQYF.

The chain is built from TRBV4-1 and TRBJ2-1; possible D gene TRBD2, 5 bases. The CDR3 is made up of 15 amino acids. V lost 1 base, J lost 8 bases, and 15 bases lay in between. CDR1 and CDR2 (germline): MGHRA, YSYEKL. The CDR3 reads CASSQGVSGKDEQFF. In DNA, the CDR3 is TGCGCCAGCAGCCAAGGGGTCTCGGGGAAGGATGAGCAGTTCTTC.

J is TRBJ1-6 and V is TRBV19, with TRBD1 identical over 9 bases. The CDR3 contains 14 residues. V shed 4 bases and J 10 bases; nucleotides not matched to a gene: 5. Germline CDR1 and CDR2: LNHDA and SQIVND (reference sequence). This CDR3 reads CASSTGQGQSPLHF. The CDR3 DNA reads TGTGCCAGTAGTACGGGACAGGGACAGTCACCCCTCCACTTT.

The count of this clone is one. V gene TRBV5-1 combines with J gene TRBJ2-5; 12 positions match TRBD2. This CDR3 region has 15 residues. Germline V gives CDR1 SGHRS, CDR2 YFSETQ. V shed 2 bases, J shed 4 bases, and the junction held 3 bases outside the gene matches. CDR3 DNA sequence: TGCGCCAGCAGCTTATCTAGCGGGAGGGCAGAGACCCAGTACTTC. This sequence encodes CASSLSSGRAETQYF.

This chain uses TRBV4-2 with TRBJ2-3; 16 positions agree with TRBD2. The germline V gene encodes CDR1 LGHNA and CDR2 YNFKEQ. The CDR3 consists of 18 residues. Trimming removed 4 bases from V and 0 bases from J; junction bases left unmatched: 4. The CDR3 protein is CASSLGTSGGGSTDTQYF. In nucleotides, the CDR3 is TGTGCCAGCAGCCTGGGGACTAGCGGGGGGGGTAGCACAGATACGCAGTATTTT.